This TCR beta chain was profiled in a study of OX40 agonist ivuxolimab in advanced cancers. Sampling of blood occurred at baseline, cycle 4 day 1, and cycle 7 day 1. Sequenced by immunoSEQ multiplex PCR; TCRdb stores in-frame clones only, minus some. The sample lists 20,000 to 25,000 clones, around 84% occurring once. With V trimmed by 5 bases and J by 2 bases, 14 bases remained unmatched. CDR1 and CDR2 from the germline V gene are LGHNA and YNFKEQ. CDR3 length: 17 amino acids. This receptor was obtained from an adult with an advanced solid tumor such as melanoma, head and neck, liver or kidney cancer. The input for sequencing was CD4+ or CD8+ T cells sorted from blood, taken in a trial of the OX40 agonist ivuxolimab. This sequence joins TRBV4-2 and TRBJ2-7, with 8 bases fitting TRBD2. CDR3 in DNA: TGTGCCAGCAGCTCTTCTCTTCGGACTAGCAGGCCCTACGAGCAGTACTTC. Translation: CASSSSLRTSRPYEQYF.